The present TCR beta chain was sequenced within a study of PD-1 blockade in classical Hodgkin lymphoma. Documented time point: cycle 4 day 1 (C4D1), after 6 weeks of nivolumab. All trial patients relapsed after autologous stem cell transplantation. Deletions cut 0 bases from V and 0 bases from J, with 15 bases between. Germline CDR1 reads SGHRS; CDR2 reads YFSETQ. The CDR3 loop spans 17 amino acids. Sequencing was performed with immunoSEQ multiplex PCR; in TCRdb, only in-frame clones are kept and a portion is missing. The table records some 22,000 clones, about 73% of them present only once. As for this clone: The same CDR3 arises from other DNA sequences in this sample as well.

This sequence originates from a human donor with classical Hodgkin lymphoma. The V call is TRBV5-1, the J call TRBJ1-1; D is possibly TRBD1 (5 bases). The specimen was peripheral blood mononuclear cells (PBMCs), collected before the fourth cycle of nivolumab. The CDR3 is CASSLGVGGWLNTEAFF. In nucleotides, the CDR3 is TGCGCCAGCAGCTTGGGGGTCGGGGGGTGGTTGAACACTGAAGCTTTCTTT.